This T cell receptor (beta chain) originates from a study of T cell repertoires in cytomegalovirus infection. Across the whole study: Carrying CMV and the relevant HLA type showed in public TCR beta signatures.

Broader study findings: The ex vivo response was dominated by HLA-C-restricted CMV-specific TCR beta clonotypes.

Concerning this clonotype itself: Its antigen remains unknown.

MiXCR was run by TCRdb on the reads, yielding one entry per CDR3 protein. The sample contains 200,000 to 300,000 distinct CDR3 sequences, roughly 9% of which appear only once. Input material: PBMCs. This clonotype was obtained from a human donor in good health (CMV status not recorded). Some clones in this sample may be carry-over from other donors' samples.

CDR3 region: CSARDSLAGEETQYF. The CDR3 DNA follows: TGCAGTGCTAGAGATTCGCTAGCGGGAGAGGAGACCCAGTACTTC. The genes are TRBV20-1 and TRBJ2-5, with 10 bases fitting TRBD2. Germline CDR1 reads DFQATT; CDR2 reads SNEGSKA (reference sequence). CDR3 size: 15 residues. J was trimmed by 5 bases and V by 0 bases; bases with no gene match: 6.